This T cell receptor (beta chain) was found in a study of cytomegalovirus exposure and HLA in healthy donors. Per the germline V gene, CDR1 is SGHTA and CDR2 is FQGNSA. The CDR3 runs 18 residues. The J segment lost 6 bases and the V segment lost 3 bases, leaving 12 bases of the junction unmatched. 60 Vbeta and 13 Jbeta primers were used in PCR. TCRdb's table, derived via immunoSEQ multiplex PCR, lists solely in-frame clones and lacks some. Counted here are 70,000 or so clones, roughly 90% occurring once; the ten biggest clones make up less than 2.5%. Sequenced material: PBMCs. The chain couples TRBV7-2 to TRBJ2-2; 11 nucleotides line up with TRBD2. The clonotype was recovered from a woman in her twenties or thirties in good health and CMV-seronegative. CDR3 bases: TGTGCCAGCAGCTTCGGGACTAGCGGAACGAATGTCCCCGGGGAGCTGTTTTTT. It codes for CASSFGTSGTNVPGELFF. The full variable domain, in which reference TRBV7-2 and TRBJ2-2 provide the parts outside the CDR3, is GAGVSQSPSNKVTEKGKDVELRCDPISGHTALYWYRQSLGQGLEFLIYFQGNSAPDKSGLPSDRFSAERTGGSVSTLTIQRTQQEDSAVYLCASSFGTSGTNVPGELFFGEGSRLTVL.